The present T cell receptor beta chain was sequenced within a study of cytomegalovirus exposure and HLA in healthy donors. Trimming at V came to 2 bases and at J to 5 bases, leaving 23 bases not matched to a gene. The CDR3 is 20 residues long. The V gene's germline CDR1 is ENHRY and CDR2 SYGVKD. PCR primers comprised 60 Vbeta and 13 Jbeta primers. Using immunoSEQ multiplex PCR, the repertoire was profiled, and TCRdb retains in-frame clones only, with some absent. The table lists some 130,000 clones, with around 1.6% in the top ten. Material for sequencing was PBMCs. J is TRBJ1-2 and V is TRBV10-3; 7 bases agree with TRBD1. This TCR came from a woman aged 40 to 49 in good health and CMV-seropositive. Written as DNA, the CDR3 is TGTGCCATCAGTGAGCCAATAGGCGGTTCAGGGGGAGAGGGACGATATGGCTACACCTTC. Amino acid sequence: CAISEPIGGSGGEGRYGYTF.